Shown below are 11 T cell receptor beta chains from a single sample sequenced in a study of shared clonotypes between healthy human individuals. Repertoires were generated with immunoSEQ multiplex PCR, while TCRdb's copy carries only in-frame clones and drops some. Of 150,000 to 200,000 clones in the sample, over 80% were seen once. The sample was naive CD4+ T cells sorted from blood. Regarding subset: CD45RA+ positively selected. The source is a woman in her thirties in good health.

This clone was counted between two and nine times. In nucleotides, the CDR3 is TGCGCCAGCAGCGTTGAGGGACAGGGGAGAGGCGAGCAGTACTTC. Translated, it gives CASSVEGQGRGEQYF. The chain links TRBV5-1 to TRBJ2-7, with TRBD1 matching over 10 bases. CDR3 length: 15 residues. Trimming at V came to 4 bases and at J to 6 bases, leaving 10 bases not matched to a gene. Germline assignment: CDR1 SGHRS and CDR2 YFSETQ.

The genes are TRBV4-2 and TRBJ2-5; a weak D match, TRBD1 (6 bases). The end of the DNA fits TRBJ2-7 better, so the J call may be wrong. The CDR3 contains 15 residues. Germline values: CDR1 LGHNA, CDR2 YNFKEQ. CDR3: CASSQGGDTYYEQYF. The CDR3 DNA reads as TGTGCCAGCAGCCAAGGTGGGGACACCTATTACGAGCAGTACTTC.

CDR3 nucleotides: TGTGCCAGCAGTGAATTCGGGGTAGATCAGCCCCAGCATTTT. Its protein is CASSEFGVDQPQHF. The chain recombines TRBV2 with TRBJ1-5; D not certain. Germline V gene sequence: CDR1 SNHLY, CDR2 FYNNEI. The CDR3 is 14 residues long. V lost 2 bases and J lost 5, with 10 bases in between.

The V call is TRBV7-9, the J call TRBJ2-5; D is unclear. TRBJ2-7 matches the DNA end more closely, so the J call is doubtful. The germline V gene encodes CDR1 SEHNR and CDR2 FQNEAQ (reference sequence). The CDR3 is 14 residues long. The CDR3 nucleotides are TGTGCCAGCAGCTTAGACGAACGGTCCTACGAGCAGTACTTC. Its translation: CASSLDERSYEQYF.

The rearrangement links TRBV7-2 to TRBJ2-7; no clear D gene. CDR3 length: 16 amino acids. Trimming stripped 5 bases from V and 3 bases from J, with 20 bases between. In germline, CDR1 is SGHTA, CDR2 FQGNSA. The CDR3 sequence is CASSQSTGEEHYEQYF. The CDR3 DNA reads TGTGCCAGCAGCCAATCGACCGGAGAGGAACACTACGAGCAGTACTTC.

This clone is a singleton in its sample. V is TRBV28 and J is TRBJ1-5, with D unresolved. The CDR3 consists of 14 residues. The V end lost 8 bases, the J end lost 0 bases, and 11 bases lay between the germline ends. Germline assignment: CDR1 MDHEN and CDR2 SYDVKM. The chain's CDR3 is CASFMGDSNQPQHF. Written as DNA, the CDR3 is TGTGCCAGCTTCATGGGTGATAGCAATCAGCCCCAGCATTTT.

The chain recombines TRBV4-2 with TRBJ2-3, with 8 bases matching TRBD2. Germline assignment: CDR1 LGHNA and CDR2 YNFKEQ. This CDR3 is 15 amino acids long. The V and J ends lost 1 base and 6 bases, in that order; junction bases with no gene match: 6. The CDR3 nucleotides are TGTGCCAGCAGCCAAGTTAGGCTAGCGGGTGATACGCAGTATTTT. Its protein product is CASSQVRLAGDTQYF.

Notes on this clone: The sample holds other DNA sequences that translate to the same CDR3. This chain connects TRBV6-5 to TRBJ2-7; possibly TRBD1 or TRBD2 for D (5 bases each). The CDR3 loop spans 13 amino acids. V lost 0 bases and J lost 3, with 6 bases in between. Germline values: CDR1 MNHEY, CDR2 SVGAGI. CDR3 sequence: CASSYSRGYEQYF. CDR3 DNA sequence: TGTGCCAGCAGTTACTCGAGGGGCTACGAGCAGTACTTC.

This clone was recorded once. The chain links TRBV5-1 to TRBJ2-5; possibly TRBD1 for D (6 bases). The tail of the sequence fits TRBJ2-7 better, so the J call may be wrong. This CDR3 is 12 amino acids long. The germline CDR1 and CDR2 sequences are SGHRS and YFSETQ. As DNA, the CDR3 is TGCGCCAGCAGAGCAGGGGTCCACGAGCAGTACTTC. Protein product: CASRAGVHEQYF.

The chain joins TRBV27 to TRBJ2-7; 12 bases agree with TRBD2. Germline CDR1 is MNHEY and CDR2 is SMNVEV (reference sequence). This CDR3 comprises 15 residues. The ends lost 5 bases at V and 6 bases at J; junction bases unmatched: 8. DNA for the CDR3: TGTGCCAGCAGTGTTACTAGCGGGAGGAATATCGAGCAGTACTTC. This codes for CASSVTSGRNIEQYF.

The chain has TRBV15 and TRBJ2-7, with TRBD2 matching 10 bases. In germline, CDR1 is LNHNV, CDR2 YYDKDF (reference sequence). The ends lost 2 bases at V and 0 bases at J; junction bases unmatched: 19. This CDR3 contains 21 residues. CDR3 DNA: TGTGCCACCAGCAGATCAAAAAAGACTAGCGGGTCTACCACCGGCTCCTACGAGCAGTACTTC. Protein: CATSRSKKTSGSTTGSYEQYF.